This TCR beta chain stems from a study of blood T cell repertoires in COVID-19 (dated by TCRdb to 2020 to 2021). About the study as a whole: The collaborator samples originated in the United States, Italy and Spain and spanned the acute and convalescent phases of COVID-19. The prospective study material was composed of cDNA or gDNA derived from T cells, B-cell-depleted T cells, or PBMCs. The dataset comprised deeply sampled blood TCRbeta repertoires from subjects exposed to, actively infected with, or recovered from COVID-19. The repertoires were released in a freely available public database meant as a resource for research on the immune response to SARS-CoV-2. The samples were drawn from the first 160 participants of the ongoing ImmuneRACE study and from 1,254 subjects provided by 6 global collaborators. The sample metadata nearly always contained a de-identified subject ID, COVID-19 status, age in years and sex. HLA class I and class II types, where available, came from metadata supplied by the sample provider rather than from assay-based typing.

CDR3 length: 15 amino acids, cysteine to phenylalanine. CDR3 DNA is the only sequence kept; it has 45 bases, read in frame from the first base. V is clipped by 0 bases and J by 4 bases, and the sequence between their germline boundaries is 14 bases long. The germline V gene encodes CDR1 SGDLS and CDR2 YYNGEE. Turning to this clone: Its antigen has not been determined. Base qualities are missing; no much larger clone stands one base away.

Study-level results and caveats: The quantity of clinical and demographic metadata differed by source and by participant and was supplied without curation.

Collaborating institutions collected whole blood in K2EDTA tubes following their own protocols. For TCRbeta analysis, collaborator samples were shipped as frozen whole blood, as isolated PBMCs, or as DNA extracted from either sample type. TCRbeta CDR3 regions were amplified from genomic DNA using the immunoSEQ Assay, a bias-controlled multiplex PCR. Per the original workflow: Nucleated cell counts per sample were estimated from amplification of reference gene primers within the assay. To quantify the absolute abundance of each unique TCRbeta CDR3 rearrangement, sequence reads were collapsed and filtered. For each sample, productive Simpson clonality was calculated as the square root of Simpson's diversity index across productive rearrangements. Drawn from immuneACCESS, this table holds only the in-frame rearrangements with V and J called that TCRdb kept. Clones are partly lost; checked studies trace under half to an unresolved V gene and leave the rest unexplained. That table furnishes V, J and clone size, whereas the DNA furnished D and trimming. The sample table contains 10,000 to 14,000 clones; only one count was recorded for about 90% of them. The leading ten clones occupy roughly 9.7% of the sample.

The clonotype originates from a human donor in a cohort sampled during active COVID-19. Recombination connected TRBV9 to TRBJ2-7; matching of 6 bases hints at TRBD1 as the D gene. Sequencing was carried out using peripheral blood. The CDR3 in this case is CASSVGGQTTYEQYF. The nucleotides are TGTGCCAGCAGCGTAGGAGGACAGACCACTTACGAGCAGTACTTC. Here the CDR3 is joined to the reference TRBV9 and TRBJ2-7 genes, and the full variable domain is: DSGVTQTPKHLITATGQRVTLRCSPRSGDLSVYWYQQSLDQGLQFLIQYYNGEERAKGNILERFSAQQFPDLHSELNLSSLELGDSALYFCASSVGGQTTYEQYFGPGTRLTVT.